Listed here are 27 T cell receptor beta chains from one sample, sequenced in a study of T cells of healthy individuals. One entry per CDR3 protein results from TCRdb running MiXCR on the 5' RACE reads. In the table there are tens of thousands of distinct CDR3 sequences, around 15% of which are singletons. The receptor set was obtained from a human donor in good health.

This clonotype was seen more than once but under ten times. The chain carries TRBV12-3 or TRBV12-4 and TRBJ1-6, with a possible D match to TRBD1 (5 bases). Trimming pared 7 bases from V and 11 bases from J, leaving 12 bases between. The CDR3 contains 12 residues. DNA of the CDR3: TGTGCCAGCACAGGGACGGGCACACCCCTCCACTTT. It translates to CASTGTGTPLHF.

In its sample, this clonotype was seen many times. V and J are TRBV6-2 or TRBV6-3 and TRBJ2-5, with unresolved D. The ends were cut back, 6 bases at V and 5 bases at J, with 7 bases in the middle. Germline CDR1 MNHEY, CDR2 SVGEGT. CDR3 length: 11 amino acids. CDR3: CASRDGETQYF. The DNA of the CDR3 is TGTGCCAGCAGGGACGGGGAGACCCAGTACTTC.

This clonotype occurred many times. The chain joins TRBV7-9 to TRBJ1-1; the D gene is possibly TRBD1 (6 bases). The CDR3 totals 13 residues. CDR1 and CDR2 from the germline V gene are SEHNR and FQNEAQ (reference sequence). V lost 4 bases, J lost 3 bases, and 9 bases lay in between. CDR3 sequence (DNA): TGTGCCAGCAGCTCGAGACAGGACACTGAAGCTTTCTTT. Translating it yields CASSSRQDTEAFF.

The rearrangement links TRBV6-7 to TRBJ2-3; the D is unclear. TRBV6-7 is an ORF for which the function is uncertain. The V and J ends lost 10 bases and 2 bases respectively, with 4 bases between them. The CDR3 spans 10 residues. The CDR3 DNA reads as TGTGCCACCGTCACAGATACGCAGTATTTT. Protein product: CATVTDTQYF.

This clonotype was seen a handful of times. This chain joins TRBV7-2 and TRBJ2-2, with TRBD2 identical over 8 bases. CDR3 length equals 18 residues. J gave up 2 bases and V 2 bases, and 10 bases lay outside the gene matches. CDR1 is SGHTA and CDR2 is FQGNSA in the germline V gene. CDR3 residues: CASSLIPGAGDNTGELFF. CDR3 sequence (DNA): TGTGCCAGCAGCTTAATCCCCGGAGCGGGGGACAACACCGGGGAGCTGTTTTTT.

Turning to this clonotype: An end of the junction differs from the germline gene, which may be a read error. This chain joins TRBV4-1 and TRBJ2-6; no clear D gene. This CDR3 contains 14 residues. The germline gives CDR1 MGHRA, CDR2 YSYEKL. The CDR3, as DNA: TGCGTCAGCAGCCAAGATTCTGGGGCCAACGTCCTGACTTTC. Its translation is CVSSQDSGANVLTF.

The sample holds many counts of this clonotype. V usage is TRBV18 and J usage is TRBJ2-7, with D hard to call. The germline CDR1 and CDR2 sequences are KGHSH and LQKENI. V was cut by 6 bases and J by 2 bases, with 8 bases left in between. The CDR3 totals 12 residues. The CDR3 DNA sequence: TGTGCCAGCTCGTTACGAACCTACGAGCAGTACTTC. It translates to CASSLRTYEQYF. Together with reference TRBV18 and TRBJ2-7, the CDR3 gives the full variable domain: NAGVMQNPRHLVRRRGQEARLRCSPMKGHSHVYWYRQLPEEGLKFMVYLQKENIIDESGMPKERFSAEFPKEGPSILRIQQVVRGDSAAYFCASSLRTYEQYFGPGTRLTVT.

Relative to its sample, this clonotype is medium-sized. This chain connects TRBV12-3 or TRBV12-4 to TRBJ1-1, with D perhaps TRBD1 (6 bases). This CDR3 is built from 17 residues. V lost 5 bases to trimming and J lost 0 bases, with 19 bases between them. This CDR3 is CASSRRPPGVMNTEAFF. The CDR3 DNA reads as TGTGCCAGCAGTCGCAGGCCCCCAGGGGTTATGAACACTGAAGCTTTCTTT.

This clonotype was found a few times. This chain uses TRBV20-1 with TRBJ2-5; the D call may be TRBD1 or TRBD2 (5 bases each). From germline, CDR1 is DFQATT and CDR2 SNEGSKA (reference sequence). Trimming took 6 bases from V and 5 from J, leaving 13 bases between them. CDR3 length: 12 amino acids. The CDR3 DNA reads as TGCAGTGCCGAGGGTGGGGCGGAGACCCAGTACTTC. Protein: CSAEGGAETQYF.

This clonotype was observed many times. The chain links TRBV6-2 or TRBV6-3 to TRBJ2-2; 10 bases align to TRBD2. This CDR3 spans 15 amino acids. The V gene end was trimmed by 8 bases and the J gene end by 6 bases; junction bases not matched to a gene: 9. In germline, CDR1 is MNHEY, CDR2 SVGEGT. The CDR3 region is CASSLAGGLAGELFF. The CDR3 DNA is TGTGCCAGCTCTTTAGCGGGAGGTTTGGCCGGGGAGCTGTTTTTT.

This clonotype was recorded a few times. CDR3 amino acids: CASSETLGGSSGANVLTF. CDR3 bases: TGTGCCAGCAGTGAAACGCTTGGGGGCAGCTCTGGGGCCAACGTCCTGACTTTC. This chain joins TRBV2 and TRBJ2-6; maybe TRBD1 (6 bases). Germline V gene sequence: CDR1 SNHLY, CDR2 FYNNEI. The CDR3 consists of 18 residues. Trimming cost V 2 bases and J 0 bases, with 14 bases left between them.

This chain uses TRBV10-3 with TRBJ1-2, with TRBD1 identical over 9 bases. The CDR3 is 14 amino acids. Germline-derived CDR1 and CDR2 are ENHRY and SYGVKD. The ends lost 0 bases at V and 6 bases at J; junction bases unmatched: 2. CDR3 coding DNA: TGTGCCATCAGTGAGTCGCGACAGGGGGATGGCTACACCTTC. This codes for CAISESRQGDGYTF.

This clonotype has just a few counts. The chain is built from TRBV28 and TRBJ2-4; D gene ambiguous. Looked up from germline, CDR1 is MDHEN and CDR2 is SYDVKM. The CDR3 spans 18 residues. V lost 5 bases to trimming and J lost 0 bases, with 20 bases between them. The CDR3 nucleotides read TGTGCCAGCAGTACCTTCCCCTCTGGCGGACCAGCCAAAAACATTCAGTACTTC. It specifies CASSTFPSGGPAKNIQYF.

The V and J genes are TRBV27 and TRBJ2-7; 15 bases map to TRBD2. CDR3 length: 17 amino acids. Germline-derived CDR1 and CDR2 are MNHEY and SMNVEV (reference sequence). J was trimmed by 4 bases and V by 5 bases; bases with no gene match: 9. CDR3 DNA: TGTGCCAGCAGTCCGAGGACTAGCGGGAGGGCCAGGTACGAGCAGTACTTC. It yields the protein CASSPRTSGRARYEQYF.

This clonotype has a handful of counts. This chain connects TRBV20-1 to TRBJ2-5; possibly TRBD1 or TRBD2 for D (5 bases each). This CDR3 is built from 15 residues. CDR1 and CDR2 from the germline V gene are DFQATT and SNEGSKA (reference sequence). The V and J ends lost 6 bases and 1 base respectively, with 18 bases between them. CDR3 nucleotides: TGCAGTGCCCCCGCCCCGGGACGCCGCCAAGAGACCCAGTACTTC. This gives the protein CSAPAPGRRQETQYF.

The CDR3 is CASREGQIETQYF. CDR3 nucleotides: TGTGCCAGCAGGGAGGGACAGATCGAGACCCAGTACTTC. The chain recombines TRBV12-3 or TRBV12-4 with TRBJ2-5; the D gene is possibly TRBD1 (7 bases). V lost 6 bases, J lost 5 bases, and 13 bases lay in between. CDR3 length: 13 amino acids.

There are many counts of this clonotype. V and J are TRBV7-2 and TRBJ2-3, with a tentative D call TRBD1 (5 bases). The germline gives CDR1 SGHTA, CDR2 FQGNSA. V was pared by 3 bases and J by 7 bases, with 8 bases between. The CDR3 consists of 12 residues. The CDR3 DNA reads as TGTGCCAGCAGCTTGGGGCAAAATACGCAGTATTTT. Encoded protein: CASSLGQNTQYF.

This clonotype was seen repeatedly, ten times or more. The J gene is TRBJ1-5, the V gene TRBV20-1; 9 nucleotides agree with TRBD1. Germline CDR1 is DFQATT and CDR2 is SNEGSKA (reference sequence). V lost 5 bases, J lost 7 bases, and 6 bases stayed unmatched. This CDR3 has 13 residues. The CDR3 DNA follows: TGCAGTGCTGGGGGACAGGGAGAACAGCCCCAGCATTTT. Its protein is CSAGGQGEQPQHF.

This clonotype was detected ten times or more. CDR3 DNA: TGTGCCCGGGGTCGGAGGGGAGAGAATGAAAAACTGTTTTTT. Its protein product is CARGRRGENEKLFF. This chain uses TRBV2 with TRBJ1-4; D is possibly TRBD1 (5 bases). Trimming took 11 bases from V and 5 from J, leaving 18 bases between them. The CDR3 is made up of 14 amino acids. Germline CDR1 and CDR2: SNHLY and FYNNEI.

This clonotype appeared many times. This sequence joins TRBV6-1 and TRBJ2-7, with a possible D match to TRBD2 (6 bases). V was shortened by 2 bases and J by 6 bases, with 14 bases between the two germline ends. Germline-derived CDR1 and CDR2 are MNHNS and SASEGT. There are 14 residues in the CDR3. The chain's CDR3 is CASSEFLGGSEQYF. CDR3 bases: TGTGCCAGCAGTGAATTCCTCGGGGGTAGCGAGCAGTACTTC.

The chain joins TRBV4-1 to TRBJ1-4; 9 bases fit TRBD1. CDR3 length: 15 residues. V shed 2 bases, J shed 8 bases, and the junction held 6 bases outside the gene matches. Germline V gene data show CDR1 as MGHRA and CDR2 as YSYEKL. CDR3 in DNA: TGCGCCAGCAGCCAACAGGGGACAGGGTTGGAAAAACTGTTTTTT. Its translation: CASSQQGTGLEKLFF.

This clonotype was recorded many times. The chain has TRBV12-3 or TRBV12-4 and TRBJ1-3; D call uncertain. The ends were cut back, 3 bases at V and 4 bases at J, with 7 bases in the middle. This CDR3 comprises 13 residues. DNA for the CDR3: TGTGCCAGCAGTTTCAGGCCGGGAAACACCATATATTTT. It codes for CASSFRPGNTIYF.

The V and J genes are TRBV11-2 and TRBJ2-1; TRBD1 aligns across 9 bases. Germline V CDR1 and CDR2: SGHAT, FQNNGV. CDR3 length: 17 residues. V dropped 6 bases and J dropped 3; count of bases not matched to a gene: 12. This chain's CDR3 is CASSPGVGTGYYNEQFF. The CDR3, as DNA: TGTGCCAGCAGTCCCGGAGTAGGGACAGGGTACTACAATGAGCAGTTCTTC.

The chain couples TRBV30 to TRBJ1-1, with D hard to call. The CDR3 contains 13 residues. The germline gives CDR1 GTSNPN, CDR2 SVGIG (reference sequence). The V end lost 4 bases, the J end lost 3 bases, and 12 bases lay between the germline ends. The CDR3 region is CAWKLSGDTEAFF. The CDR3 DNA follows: TGTGCCTGGAAATTGAGTGGTGACACTGAAGCTTTCTTT.

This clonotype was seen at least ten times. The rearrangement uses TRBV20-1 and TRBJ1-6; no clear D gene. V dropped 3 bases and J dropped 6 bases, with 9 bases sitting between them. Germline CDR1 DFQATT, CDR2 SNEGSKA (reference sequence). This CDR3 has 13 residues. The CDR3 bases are TGCAGTGCTAGTAGGGTCGGTAATTCACCCCTCCACTTT. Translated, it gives CSASRVGNSPLHF.

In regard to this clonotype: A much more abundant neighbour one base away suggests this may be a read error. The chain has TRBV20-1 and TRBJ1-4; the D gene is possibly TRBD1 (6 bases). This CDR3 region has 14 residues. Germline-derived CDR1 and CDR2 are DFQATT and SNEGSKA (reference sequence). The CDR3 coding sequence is TGCAGTACTAGACCAGGGGACGCCGTCCGGGGGCTGTTTTTT. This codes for CSTRPGDAVRGLFF.

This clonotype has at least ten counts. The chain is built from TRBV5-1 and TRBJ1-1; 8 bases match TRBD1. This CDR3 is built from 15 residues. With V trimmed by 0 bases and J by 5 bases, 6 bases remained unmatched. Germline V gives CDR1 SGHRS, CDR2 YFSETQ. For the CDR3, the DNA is TGCGCCAGCAGCTTGGACGCAGGGGGCATGACTGAAGCTTTCTTT. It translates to CASSLDAGGMTEAFF.